Listed below are T cell receptor beta chains from one sample, sequenced in a study of T cells in Graves' hyperthyroidism and ophthalmopathy. TCRdb ran MiXCR on the multiplex PCR reads and lists one entry per CDR3 protein. The repertoire has approximately 400,000 distinct CDR3 sequences, 15% to 19% of them found once; the top ten carry 25% to 35%. The specimen was blood. The receptors derive from a woman younger than 35 with Graves' hyperthyroidism that later progressed to Graves' ophthalmopathy. CDR3s include the opening cysteine and the closing phenylalanine or tryptophan. D genes are given only for firm matches. Clone size, where shown, is once, few, many, or a class for clones that have expanded.

size: NA; D: NA; V: TRBV28; J: TRBJ1-2; CDR3: CASSFLWGRDYGYTF; DNA: TGTGCCAGCAGTTTCCTCTGGGGGAGGGACTATGGCTACACCTTC
size: many; D: NA; V: TRBV6-6; J: TRBJ1-1; CDR3: CASSYIREGDTEAFF; DNA: TGTGCCAGCAGTTACATCAGGGAAGGTGACACTGAAGCTTTCTTT
size: many; D: NA; V: TRBV28; J: TRBJ2-7; CDR3: CASSLGDYEQYF; DNA: TGTGCCAGCAGTTTGGGGGACTACGAGCAGTACTTC
size: NA; D: NA; V: TRBV4-1; J: TRBJ2-4; CDR3: CASSQDLEGTTVAKNIQYF; DNA: TGCGCCAGCAGCCAAGATCTTGAAGGGACCACCGTAGCCAAAAACATTCAGTACTTC
size: NA; D: TRBD2; V: TRBV29-1; J: TRBJ2-1; CDR3: CSVEGIQRGFYNEQFF; DNA: TGCAGCGTTGAAGGGATCCAGCGGGGGTTCTACAATGAGCAGTTCTTC
size: few; D: NA; V: TRBV4-2; J: TRBJ1-1; CDR3: CASSQAERALNTEAFF; DNA: TGTGCCAGCAGCCAAGCCGAGCGGGCCCTGAACACTGAAGCTTTCTTT
size: NA; D: NA; V: TRBV10-3; J: TRBJ2-2; CDR3: CAISEGEGAGELFF; DNA: TGTGCCATCAGTGAGGGGGAGGGGGCCGGGGAGCTGTTTTTT
size: many; D: TRBD1; V: TRBV12-3/TRBV12-4; J: TRBJ1-1; CDR3: CASRLQGAPEAFF; DNA: TGTGCCAGCAGACTTCAGGGGGCCCCTGAAGCTTTCTTT
size: few; D: TRBD1; V: TRBV5-5; J: TRBJ1-4; CDR3: CASSVRDRLPTNEKLFF; DNA: TGTGCCAGCAGCGTCCGGGACAGACTCCCAACTAATGAAAAACTGTTTTTT
size: many; D: TRBD1; V: TRBV12-3/TRBV12-4; J: TRBJ1-1; CDR3: CASRLISGQVTMNTEAFF; DNA: TGTGCCAGCAGACTAATATCGGGACAGGTAACGATGAACACTGAAGCTTTCTTT
size: many; D: NA; V: TRBV2; J: TRBJ2-2; CDR3: CASTEGRDPTGELFF; DNA: TGTGCCAGCACTGAAGGACGAGACCCCACCGGGGAGCTGTTTTTT
size: many; D: TRBD2; V: TRBV6-1; J: TRBJ2-1; CDR3: CASSVQREPDDEQFF; DNA: TGTGCCAGCAGTGTTCAGCGGGAGCCGGATGATGAGCAGTTCTTC
size: few; D: NA; V: TRBV5-5; J: TRBJ2-2; CDR3: CASSLWGTGELFF; DNA: TGTGCCAGCAGCTTGTGGGGAACTGGGGAGCTGTTTTTT
size: many; D: NA; V: TRBV5-1; J: TRBJ1-1; CDR3: CASSFMRGGTEAFF; DNA: TGCGCCAGCAGCTTCATGAGGGGAGGCACTGAAGCTTTCTTT
size: many; D: NA; V: TRBV5-1; J: TRBJ2-3; CDR3: CASSLASQGGPDTQYF; DNA: TGCGCCAGCAGCTTGGCTAGCCAGGGGGGCCCAGATACGCAGTATTTT
size: NA; D: NA; V: TRBV18; J: TRBJ1-3; CDR3: CASSPVGGAPGNTIYF; DNA: TGTGCCAGCTCACCAGTTGGGGGGGCGCCTGGAAACACCATATATTTT
size: many; D: NA; V: TRBV5-1; J: TRBJ2-7; CDR3: CASSLEGGGGEQYF; DNA: TGCGCCAGCAGCTTGGAAGGGGGGGGAGGCGAGCAGTACTTC
size: NA; D: TRBD2; V: TRBV10-3; J: TRBJ2-7; CDR3: CAISESGGSGYFSYEQYF; DNA: TGTGCCATCAGTGAGTCGGGGGGTAGCGGGTACTTCTCCTACGAGCAGTACTTC
size: NA; D: NA; V: TRBV7-9; J: TRBJ2-1; CDR3: CASSLEGQNEQFF; DNA: TGTGCCAGCAGCTTAGAGGGCCAGAATGAGCAGTTCTTC
size: few; D: NA; V: TRBV6-2/TRBV6-3; J: TRBJ2-5; CDR3: CASNGDNQETQYF; DNA: TGTGCCAGCAACGGGGATAACCAAGAGACCCAGTACTTC
size: NA; D: NA; V: TRBV5-1; J: TRBJ2-2; CDR3: CASSLDREGGELFF; DNA: TGCGCCAGCAGCTTGGACAGGGAAGGCGGGGAGCTGTTTTTT
size: many; D: TRBD2; V: TRBV5-1; J: TRBJ2-2; CDR3: CASSFAQGLAGGGPITGELFF; DNA: TGCGCCAGCAGCTTCGCCCAGGGACTAGCGGGAGGCGGCCCTATAACCGGGGAGCTGTTTTTT
size: few; D: NA; V: TRBV12-3/TRBV12-4; J: TRBJ1-4; CDR3: CASSLLSSEKLFF; DNA: TGTGCCAGCAGTTTATTATCATCTGAAAAACTGTTTTTT
size: NA; D: NA; V: TRBV9; J: TRBJ2-3; CDR3: CASSPRDGSSTDTQYF; DNA: TGTGCCAGCAGCCCTCGGGACGGATCTAGCACAGATACGCAGTATTTT
size: many; D: TRBD2; V: TRBV7-8; J: TRBJ2-5; CDR3: CASSLLTSGAQETQYF; DNA: TGTGCCAGCAGCTTACTGACTAGCGGGGCACAAGAGACCCAGTACTTC
size: many; D: NA; V: TRBV2; J: TRBJ2-3; CDR3: CASRRTTSTDTQYF; DNA: TGTGCCAGCAGAAGGACAACTAGCACAGATACGCAGTATTTT
size: NA; D: NA; V: TRBV20-1; J: TRBJ2-7; CDR3: CSARDSGKATNEQYF; DNA: TGCAGTGCTAGAGATTCAGGGAAAGCGACGAACGAGCAGTACTTC